Presented here are 22 T cell receptor beta chains from one specimen sequenced in a study of OX40 agonist ivuxolimab in advanced cancers. Sequencing used immunoSEQ multiplex PCR; TCRdb keeps in-frame clones, though not all of them. The repertoire includes around 74,000 clones, about 90% of them detected once, and 11% sits in the top ten. The source material was CD4+ or CD8+ T cells sorted from blood, sampled in a trial of the OX40 agonist ivuxolimab. These receptors came from an adult with an advanced solid tumor such as melanoma, head and neck, liver or kidney cancer.

The chain is built from TRBV7-9 and TRBJ1-4; D not certain. The germline V gene has CDR1 SEHNR and CDR2 FQNEAQ (reference sequence). V lost 3 bases to trimming and J lost 5 bases, with 10 bases between them. The CDR3 covers 14 residues. The CDR3 sequence is CASSLDGYNEKLFF. The CDR3 region has the DNA TGTGCCAGCAGCTTGGACGGCTACAATGAAAAACTGTTTTTT.

The chain joins TRBV9 to TRBJ2-3; 7 bases fit TRBD2. CDR1 is SGDLS, CDR2 YYNGEE, per germline. This CDR3 comprises 15 residues. J lost 3 bases, V lost 0 bases, and 4 bases had no gene match. CDR3 in amino acids: CASSVGGGPTDTQYF. The CDR3 DNA reads as TGTGCCAGCAGCGTAGGCGGGGGACCTACAGATACGCAGTATTTT.

The chain joins TRBV9 to TRBJ2-5; no definite D call. The length of the CDR3 is 14 residues. Germline CDR1 is SGDLS and CDR2 is YYNGEE. V lost 4 bases, J lost 5 bases, and 15 bases lay in between. The CDR3 here is CASSSGSPRETQYF. CDR3 sequence (DNA): TGTGCCAGCAGCTCCGGGTCTCCCCGGGAGACCCAGTACTTC. The full variable domain, rest sourced from reference TRBV9 and TRBJ2-5, is DSGVTQTPKHLITATGQRVTLRCSPRSGDLSVYWYQQSLDQGLQFLIQYYNGEERAKGNILERFSAQQFPDLHSELNLSSLELGDSALYFCASSSGSPRETQYFGPGTRLLVL.

The chain has TRBV6-1 and TRBJ2-7; TRBD1 matches 10 bases. The CDR3 extends over 17 amino acids. Per the germline V gene, CDR1 is MNHNS and CDR2 is SASEGT. After removal of 0 bases from V and 2 bases from J, the junction contained 7 bases not matched to a gene. CDR3 amino acids: CASSEAVGDRGTYEQYF. In DNA form, the CDR3 reads TGTGCCAGCAGTGAAGCGGTCGGGGACAGGGGTACCTACGAGCAGTACTTC.

Only one count was recorded for this clone. This chain connects TRBV19 to TRBJ1-5; no clear D gene. Germline V lookup: CDR1 LNHDA, CDR2 SQIVND (reference sequence). The length of the CDR3 is 16 residues. Trimming removed 6 bases at V and 5 bases at J, with 20 bases between. The CDR3, as DNA: TGTGCCAGTAGAATCGGCGTCTCGGGGTTTGATCAGCCCCAGCATTTT. Translation: CASRIGVSGFDQPQHF.

The gene calls are TRBV10-3 and TRBJ2-5, with 12 bases fitting TRBD2. The length of the CDR3 is 19 residues. Looked up from germline, CDR1 is ENHRY and CDR2 is SYGVKD. V shed 0 bases and J 2 bases; nucleotides not matched to a gene: 10. CDR3 sequence reads: CAISESIGALAGGQETQYF. CDR3 nucleotides: TGTGCCATCAGTGAGTCGATCGGAGCCCTAGCGGGGGGGCAAGAGACCCAGTACTTC.

V and J are TRBV14 and TRBJ2-3; TRBD2 matches 9 bases. Per the germline V gene, CDR1 is SGHDN and CDR2 is FVKESK. Losses at the gene ends were 3 bases for V and 4 bases for J; bases not matched to a gene: 8. This CDR3 has 16 residues. CDR3 amino acids: CASSQIAGAESDTQYF. The CDR3 DNA reads TGTGCCAGCAGCCAGATAGCGGGGGCAGAGTCAGATACGCAGTATTTT.

The V and J genes are TRBV9 and TRBJ2-5; 10 bases align to TRBD2. This CDR3 has 18 amino acids. The J segment lost 2 bases and the V segment lost 0 bases, leaving 10 bases of the junction unmatched. The germline V gene encodes CDR1 SGDLS and CDR2 YYNGEE. In nucleotides, the CDR3 is TGTGCCAGCAGCGTAGACCCTCTCGGACTAGCGGATCAAGAGACCCAGTACTTC. Translation: CASSVDPLGLADQETQYF.

The chain employs TRBV27 and TRBJ2-7; D gene uncertain. The CDR3 length is 13 residues. Germline CDR1 and CDR2: MNHEY and SMNVEV (reference sequence). V was shortened by 3 bases and J by 5 bases, with 11 bases between the two germline ends. As DNA, the CDR3 is TGTGCCAGCAGTTTGACGGTGAGCAACGAGCAGTACTTC. Translated, it gives CASSLTVSNEQYF.

This sequence joins TRBV29-1 and TRBJ2-1, with 8 bases fitting TRBD1. Germline V lookup: CDR1 SQVTM, CDR2 ANQGSEA. This CDR3 contains 14 residues. With V trimmed by 4 bases and J by 5 bases, 7 bases remained unmatched. The DNA of the CDR3 is TGCAGCGTTGTAAGCCAGGGGGCAAACAATGAGCAGTTCTTC. Protein product: CSVVSQGANNEQFF.

This clone was found a few times. The CDR3 bases are TGCGCCAGCAGCTCCAGCGACCAATACGAGCAGTACTTC. Translation: CASSSSDQYEQYF. This sequence joins TRBV5-1 and TRBJ2-7; D remains ambiguous. The CDR3 runs 13 residues. Deletions cut 3 bases from V and 4 bases from J, with 11 bases between. Germline values: CDR1 SGHRS, CDR2 YFSETQ.

In this sample, this clone turned up once. The chain employs TRBV5-5 and TRBJ1-1; unclear D gene. The length of the CDR3 is 14 residues. V lost 0 bases and J 0 bases, leaving 6 bases between the germline ends. CDR1 is SGHKS, CDR2 YYEKEE, per germline (reference sequence). CDR3 sequence: CASSLGTLNTEAFF. DNA of the CDR3: TGTGCCAGCAGCTTGGGGACTTTGAACACTGAAGCTTTCTTT.

This clone is judged medium-sized. The same CDR3 can be traced to other DNA sequences in this sample. The chain uses TRBV27 and TRBJ2-7, with a tentative D call TRBD2 (5 bases). Deletions cut 2 bases from V and 6 bases from J, with 8 bases between. This CDR3 spans 12 amino acids. Germline V gene sequence: CDR1 MNHEY, CDR2 SMNVEV (reference sequence). CDR3 protein: CASSLIGSEQYF. CDR3 bases: TGTGCCAGCAGTTTAATAGGGAGCGAGCAGTACTTC.

The rearrangement uses TRBV6-4 and TRBJ2-1; 11 bases map to TRBD2. Germline V lookup: CDR1 MRHNA, CDR2 SNTAGT. V was clipped by 0 bases and J by 9 bases; unmatched bases: 4. The CDR3 loop spans 15 amino acids. CDR3 sequence: CASSDSTSGEVEQFF. The CDR3, as DNA: TGTGCCAGCAGTGACTCGACTAGCGGGGAGGTTGAGCAGTTCTTC.

The chain uses TRBV5-6 and TRBJ2-5; 7 nucleotides match TRBD1. V lost 3 bases to trimming and J lost 5 bases; unmatched junction nucleotides: 4. The CDR3 sequence is 13 residues long. CDR1 and CDR2 (germline): SGHDT, YYEEEE. CDR3: CASSSTGWETQYF. The DNA of the CDR3 is TGTGCCAGCAGCTCGACAGGGTGGGAGACCCAGTACTTC.

The chain couples TRBV7-8 to TRBJ1-1; D gene unclear. V was clipped by 1 base and J by 0 bases, with 12 bases between them. Germline values: CDR1 SGHVS, CDR2 FQNEAQ. The CDR3 consists of 16 residues. The chain's CDR3 is CASSLGVGLMNTEAFF. In nucleotides, the CDR3 is TGTGCCAGCAGCTTAGGCGTTGGGCTGATGAACACTGAAGCTTTCTTT.

V and J are TRBV9 and TRBJ2-7; unclear D gene. The CDR3 covers 13 residues. CDR1 is SGDLS, CDR2 YYNGEE, per germline. V lost 4 bases and J lost 7, with 15 bases in between. DNA for the CDR3: TGTGCCAGCAGCACCCGGACGGCAGAAGAGCAGTACTTC. It yields the protein CASSTRTAEEQYF.

The chain recombines TRBV4-1 with TRBJ1-1; a possible D gene is TRBD1 (5 bases). From germline, CDR1 is MGHRA and CDR2 YSYEKL. V was shortened by 4 bases and J by 3 bases, with 15 bases between the two germline ends. There are 15 residues in the CDR3. CDR3 sequence: CASSLLLRGDTEAFF. The CDR3 DNA follows: TGCGCCAGCAGCCTTCTTTTGCGGGGGGACACTGAAGCTTTCTTT.

The chain is built from TRBV27 and TRBJ1-3; D unresolved. The germline gives CDR1 MNHEY, CDR2 SMNVEV (reference sequence). The length of the CDR3 is 14 residues. V was trimmed by 2 bases and J by 2 bases, leaving 7 bases between them. DNA for the CDR3: TGTGCCAGCAGTTTAGGAGGGACTGGAAACACCATATATTTT. Protein product: CASSLGGTGNTIYF.

The rearrangement joins TRBV10-3 to TRBJ1-1; no reliable D call. Trimming took 5 bases from V and 1 from J, leaving 11 bases between them. CDR3 length: 14 amino acids. In germline, CDR1 is ENHRY, CDR2 SYGVKD. For the CDR3, the DNA is TGTGCCATCAGTAGCTCGAACGGGAACACTGAAGCTTTCTTT. Protein: CAISSSNGNTEAFF.

The chain has TRBV13 and TRBJ1-4; possible D gene TRBD1, 6 bases. Germline V gives CDR1 PRHDT, CDR2 FYEKMQ (reference sequence). This CDR3 is built from 13 residues. Trimming left V 5 bases short and J 8 bases short, with 12 bases between. The CDR3 coding sequence is TGTGCCAGCAGCCCACAGGGAAACGAAAAACTGTTTTTT. It encodes CASSPQGNEKLFF.

The gene calls are TRBV29-1 and TRBJ2-5; no firm D call. Germline-derived CDR1 and CDR2 are SQVTM and ANQGSEA. The length of the CDR3 is 10 residues. V dropped 6 bases and J dropped 4 bases, with 6 bases sitting between them. The CDR3, as DNA: TGCAGCGTCGTAGTAGAGACCCAGTACTTC. Protein product: CSVVVETQYF. Full variable domain (missing parts from reference TRBV29-1 and TRBJ2-5): SAVISQKPSRDICQRGTSLTIQCQVDSQVTMMFWYRQQPGQSLTLIATANQGSEATYESGFVIDKFPISRPNLTFSTLTVSNMSPEDSSIYLCSVVVETQYFGPGTRLLVL.